Reported below is one T cell receptor (beta chain). Its specificity is not known. Germline V gives CDR1 SNHLY, CDR2 FYNNEI. V dropped 4 bases and J dropped 1 base, with 10 bases sitting between them. This CDR3 contains 15 residues. These data belong to a study of persistence of HIV-infected CD4 T cells. Across the study: Median time on suppressive ART was approximately eight years.

Overlapping HIV-1 Gag 15-mer peptides at 0.8 to 1 ug per peptide per mL were used. CD40L-negative CD69-negative CD45RO-high memory CD4+ T cells were sorted as populations depleted of antigen-responding cells. Adults with HIV-1 started suppressive ART while chronically infected. The immunoSEQ assay was version 4, run in survey mode. This table comes from immunoSEQ multiplex PCR, and its TCRdb copy is limited to in-frame clones, with some not included. Of some 58,000 clones in the sample, 65% to 80% were seen once. The chain links TRBV2 to TRBJ2-2; no reliable D call. The sample was CD4+ T cells sorted from PBMCs after 18-hour stimulation, taken from a patient who received antiretroviral therapy. The receptor's source is an adult man with HIV who was CMV-seropositive. The CDR3 loop reads CASSVWVKNTGELFF. The CDR3 DNA sequence: TGTGCCAGCAGTGTGTGGGTTAAGAACACCGGGGAGCTGTTTTTT.